This TCR beta chain was sequenced for a study of cytomegalovirus exposure and HLA in healthy donors. J was trimmed by 3 bases and V by 7 bases; bases with no gene match: 9. Looked up from germline, CDR1 is LNHDA and CDR2 is SQIVND (reference sequence). The CDR3 is 15 amino acids. 13 Jbeta primers and 60 Vbeta primers were used for the PCR. Per the original data handling: Per a later analysis, the number of unique TCR beta chains was roughly 87 million, of which around 9.9 million were shared. Data came from immunoSEQ multiplex PCR; TCRdb stores just in-frame clones and leaves some out. That table furnishes V, J and clone size, whereas the DNA furnished D and trimming. The sample carries 200,000 or so clones, approximately 85% recorded once. Regarding this clone: Its antigen is not known.

Study results and caveats: There was a cluster of highly shared sequence variants that was likely a sequencing artifact. A later analysis linked a missense variant in DCLRE1C to the trimming of TCR beta V and J genes. A later analysis revealed that TCR association rates differed between HLA loci, peaking at DRB1 and bottoming out at HLA-C.

V is TRBV19 and J is TRBJ1-2, with 9 bases matching TRBD1. The source material was PBMCs. This receptor was obtained from a woman aged 45-60 years in good health and CMV-seropositive. The CDR3 reads CASIKAGTGHYGYTF. The CDR3 bases are TGTGCCAGTATCAAGGCCGGGACAGGGCACTATGGCTACACCTTC.